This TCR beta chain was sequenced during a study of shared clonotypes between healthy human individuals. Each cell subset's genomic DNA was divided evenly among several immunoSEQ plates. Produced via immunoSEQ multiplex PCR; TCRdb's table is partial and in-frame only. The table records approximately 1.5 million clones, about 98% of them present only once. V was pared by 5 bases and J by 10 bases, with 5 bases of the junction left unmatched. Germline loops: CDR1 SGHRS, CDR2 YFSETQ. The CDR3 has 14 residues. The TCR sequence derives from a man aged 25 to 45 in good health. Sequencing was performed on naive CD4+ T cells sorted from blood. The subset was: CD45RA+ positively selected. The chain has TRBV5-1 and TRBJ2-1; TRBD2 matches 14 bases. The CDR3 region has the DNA TGCGCCAGCAGGACTAGCGGGAGGGCCATGGAGCAGTTCTTC. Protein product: CASRTSGRAMEQFF.